This TCR beta chain was sequenced for a study of blood T cell repertoires in COVID-19. Clones were read by immunoSEQ multiplex PCR, and TCRdb kept only the in-frame ones, dropping some. The table records some 240,000 clones, roughly 89% of them present only once. V lost 0 bases, J lost 4 bases, and 5 bases stayed unmatched. CDR1 and CDR2 (germline): LGHDT, YNNKEL (reference sequence). The CDR3 length is 17 residues. This TCR was sampled from a woman between 55 and 75 years old with COVID-19, enrolled during active disease. V usage is TRBV3-1 (or the pseudogene TRBV3-2) and J usage is TRBJ2-1, with TRBD2 matching over 11 bases. The sequenced material came from peripheral blood. DNA of the CDR3: TGTGCCAGCAGCCAAGATGTAGCTAGCGGGGGGTACAATGAGCAGTTCTTC. Translating it yields CASSQDVASGGYNEQFF.